Listed below are T cell receptor beta chains from one sample, sequenced in a study of identical twins. TCRdb called the 5' RACE reads again in MiXCR, with one record for every CDR3 protein. In the table there are 400,000 to 600,000 distinct CDR3 sequences, about 22% of which are singletons. These same data were also listed under a study on yellow fever vaccine responses in identical twins.

Sequencing input: CD4+ T cells sorted from blood. The receptors originated from a woman aged 18-29 years in good health. The CDR3 runs from the conserved cysteine through the conserved F or W. The D gene is left open where the match is weak. A row's size may be missing; if present it is once, few, many or a size class.

15,TRBD1,TRBV28,few,TRBJ2-5,TGTGCCAGCAGTTTGGCCGGGACAGGAGGCGGGACCCAGTACTTC,CASSLAGTGGGTQYF
15,.,TRBV14,.,TRBJ2-3,TGTGCCAGCAGCCAAGGGACTCCAGGCACAGATACGCAGTATTTT,CASSQGTPGTDTQYF
11,.,TRBV12-3/TRBV12-4,few,TRBJ1-1,TGTGCCAGCGTCGGGAGAGCTGAAGCTTTCTTT,CASVGRAEAFF
13,TRBD1,TRBV12-3/TRBV12-4,.,TRBJ2-5,TGTGCCAGCAGGGGACAGGAGGAAGAGACCCAGTACTTC,CASRGQEEETQYF
17,TRBD2,TRBV10-3,.,TRBJ2-7,TGTGCCACCTCGGTTGGGACTAGCGGGACCCATCGCAACGAGCAGTACTTC,CATSVGTSGTHRNEQYF
17,TRBD2,TRBV10-3,few,TRBJ2-2,TGTGCCATCAGTGAGTTAAGCGGGACGGCGAACACCGGGGAGCTGTTTTTT,CAISELSGTANTGELFF
14,.,TRBV20-1,few,TRBJ2-5,TGCAGTGCTCAGGCTGGGACTTATAGAGAGACCCAGTACTTC,CSAQAGTYRETQYF
19,.,TRBV21-1,.,TRBJ2-4,TGTGCCAGCAGCAAAGCGCTCCCCCCAACAAATCTAGCCAAAAACATTCAGTACTTC,CASSKALPPTNLAKNIQYF
13,.,TRBV5-1,few,TRBJ2-3,TGCGCCACCACGCGGGGTGCCACAGATACGCAGTATTTT,CATTRGATDTQYF
11,.,TRBV10-3,.,TRBJ1-1,TGTGCCATCAGTGTAGGGACTGAAGCTTTCTTT,CAISVGTEAFF
15,.,TRBV18,.,TRBJ2-3,TGTGCCAGCTCACTGACTAGTCCGGGTACAGATACGCAGTATTTT,CASSLTSPGTDTQYF
14,.,TRBV12-3/TRBV12-4,few,TRBJ2-7,TGTGCCAGCAGTCCGCGGACAGACCCCTACGAGCAGTACTTC,CASSPRTDPYEQYF
15,.,TRBV7-3,.,TRBJ2-5,TGTGCCAGCAGCTTAATGGGCGGAAACCAAGAGACCCAGTACTTC,CASSLMGGNQETQYF
15,TRBD2,TRBV7-2,.,TRBJ2-3,TGTGCCAGCAGCTTAACTAGCGGGCCCACAGATACGCAGTATTTT,CASSLTSGPTDTQYF
17,.,TRBV28,few,TRBJ2-3,TGTGCCAGCACCTCACTTACGGGGGGCGGGAGCACAGATACGCAGTATTTT,CASTSLTGGGSTDTQYF
15,.,TRBV6-1,.,TRBJ2-1,TGTGCCAGCAGTGAAACCGCGAGAAACTACAATGAGCAGTTCTTC,CASSETARNYNEQFF
14,.,TRBV5-1,few,TRBJ2-5,TGCGCCAGCAGCTCCACCGTTGGGCAGGAGACCCAGTACTTC,CASSSTVGQETQYF
14,.,TRBV5-1,few,TRBJ1-2,TGCGCCAGCAGCTTGACCTTAGCTAACTATGGCTACACCTTC,CASSLTLANYGYTF
11,.,TRBV2,.,TRBJ2-1,TGTGCCACCAGACAGTACAATGAGCAGTTCTTC,CATRQYNEQFF
15,TRBD2,TRBV5-1,.,TRBJ2-7,TGCGCCAGCAGCCTGGGACTAGGGGCGTCCTACGAGCAGTACTTC,CASSLGLGASYEQYF
16,.,TRBV3-1,.,TRBJ2-2,TGTGCCAGCAGCCAAGTTGGGAGGTTAGACACCGGGGAGCTGTTTTTT,CASSQVGRLDTGELFF
14,TRBD2,TRBV10-3,few,TRBJ2-7,TGTGCCATCAGTGAGACTAGCGGGAGCCACGAGCAGTACTTC,CAISETSGSHEQYF
14,TRBD2,TRBV14,few,TRBJ2-3,TGTGCCAGCAGCCAGTATCTAGCGGGAGGAACGCAGTATTTT,CASSQYLAGGTQYF
17,TRBD1,TRBV12-3/TRBV12-4,many,TRBJ2-1,TGTGCCAGCACCACAGGGGGACAGGGTATCACCTACAATGAGCAGTTCTTC,CASTTGGQGITYNEQFF
17,.,TRBV5-1,.,TRBJ1-1,TGCGCCAGCAGCCCGATGGGGGGGCAAGGATTGAACACTGAAGCTTTCTTT,CASSPMGGQGLNTEAFF
14,TRBD2,TRBV20-1,.,TRBJ2-7,TGCAGTGCTAGAGAGAGCGGGAGAAAAGACGAGCAGTACTTC,CSARESGRKDEQYF
13,.,TRBV5-1,few,TRBJ2-3,TGCGCCAGCAGCTTGGTTGATCCTAATACGCAGTATTTT,CASSLVDPNTQYF
12,.,TRBV29-1,.,TRBJ2-5,TGCAGCGGAGTAGTGGTTAAAGAGACCCAGTACTTC,CSGVVVKETQYF
13,.,TRBV10-3,few,TRBJ1-1,TGTGCCATCAGTGAGTCAGGCCCCCTTGAAGCTTTCTTT,CAISESGPLEAFF
12,.,TRBV7-9,few,TRBJ2-5,TGTGCCAACGCCAGGGGAGGGGAGACCCAGTACTTC,CANARGGETQYF
15,TRBD2,TRBV5-1,few,TRBJ2-7,TGCGCCAGCAGCGATAGCGGGCTGAGCTCCTACGAGCAGTACTTC,CASSDSGLSSYEQYF
17,.,TRBV10-3,.,TRBJ2-5,TGTGCCATCAGTGATTCCCAAGGGGGACACAATCAAGAGACCCAGTACTTC,CAISDSQGGHNQETQYF
16,.,TRBV27,few,TRBJ1-1,TGTGCCAGCAGCCGCGGGGGGGCAGACGTATTTACTGAAGCTTTCTTT,CASSRGGADVFTEAFF
15,.,TRBV12-3/TRBV12-4,many,TRBJ1-2,TGTGCCAGCAGTTTCGTCCGGATCGTCAGCCATGGCTACACCTTC,CASSFVRIVSHGYTF
18,TRBD2,TRBV4-2,few,TRBJ2-2,TGTGCCAGCAGCCAAGATTTTTTTGGGACTACGAACACCGGGGAGCTGTTTTTT,CASSQDFFGTTNTGELFF
10,.,TRBV2,.,TRBJ2-5,TGTGCCAGCAGGATAGAGACCCAGTACTTC,CASRIETQYF
14,TRBD2,TRBV15,.,TRBJ2-7,TGTGCCACCAGCAGGGTGACTAGCGGGGGCGAGCAGTACTTC,CATSRVTSGGEQYF
13,.,TRBV6-1,.,TRBJ1-2,TGTGCCAGCAGAAGAGGGGAGGGCTATGGCTACACCTTC,CASRRGEGYGYTF
12,.,TRBV20-1,.,TRBJ2-1,TGCAGTGCAAGTGCAGAGTACAATGAGCAGTTCTTC,CSASAEYNEQFF
15,.,TRBV5-1,.,TRBJ2-3,TGCGCCAGCAGCGGGCTAGCCGGGTCCCCAGATACGCAGTATTTT,CASSGLAGSPDTQYF
13,.,TRBV20-1,few,TRBJ2-3,TGCAGTGCTTTTCGGACTAGCACAGATACGCAGTATTTT,CSAFRTSTDTQYF
12,.,TRBV5-1,few,TRBJ2-1,TGCGCCAGCAGACAAAGTTCGAATGAGCAGTTCTTC,CASRQSSNEQFF
17,.,TRBV24-1,few,TRBJ2-1,TGTGCCACCAGTGAATCGCCGGGGACCAAAATCTACAATGAGCAGTTCTTC,CATSESPGTKIYNEQFF
15,.,TRBV5-1,.,TRBJ2-7,TGCGCCAGCAGCTTTAGGGGCCTAGTAGACTACGAGCAGTACTTC,CASSFRGLVDYEQYF
15,.,TRBV6-5,.,TRBJ1-5,TGTGCCAGCAGTTTGGACACCCATAGCAATCAGCCCCAGCATTTT,CASSLDTHSNQPQHF
15,.,TRBV6-5,.,TRBJ2-7,TGTGCCAGCAGTTACTCGGGGGGTCAGGCCTACGAGCAGTACTTC,CASSYSGGQAYEQYF
12,.,TRBV10-3,few,TRBJ1-1,TGTGCCATCAGTGAGTCGGCGGGGTCGGCTTTCTTT,CAISESAGSAFF